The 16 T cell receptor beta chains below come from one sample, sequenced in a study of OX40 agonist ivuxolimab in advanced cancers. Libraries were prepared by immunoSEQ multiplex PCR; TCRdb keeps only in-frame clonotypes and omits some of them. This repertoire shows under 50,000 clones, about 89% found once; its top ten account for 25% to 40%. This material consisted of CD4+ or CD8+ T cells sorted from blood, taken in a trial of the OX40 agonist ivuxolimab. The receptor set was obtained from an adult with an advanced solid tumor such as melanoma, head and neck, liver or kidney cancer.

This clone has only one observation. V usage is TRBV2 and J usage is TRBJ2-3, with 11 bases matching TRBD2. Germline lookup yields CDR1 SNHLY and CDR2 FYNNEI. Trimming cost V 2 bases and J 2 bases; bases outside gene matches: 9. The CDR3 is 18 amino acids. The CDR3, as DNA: TGTGCCAGCAGTGAACTAGCGGGGGGACTCCTTCTCACAGATACGCAGTATTTT. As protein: CASSELAGGLLLTDTQYF.

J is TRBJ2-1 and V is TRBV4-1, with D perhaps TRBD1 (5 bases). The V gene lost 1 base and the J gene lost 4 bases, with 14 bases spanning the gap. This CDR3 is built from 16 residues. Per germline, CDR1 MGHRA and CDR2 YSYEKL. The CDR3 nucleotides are TGCGCCAGCAGCCAAGTCAGGGAAAGTTTTTACAATGAGCAGTTCTTC. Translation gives CASSQVRESFYNEQFF.

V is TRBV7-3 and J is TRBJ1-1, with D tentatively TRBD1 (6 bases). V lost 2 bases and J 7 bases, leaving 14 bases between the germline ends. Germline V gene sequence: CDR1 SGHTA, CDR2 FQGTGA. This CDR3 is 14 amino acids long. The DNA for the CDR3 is TGTGCCAGCAGCTTAGGTGGGGGGCACGGTGAAGCTTTCTTT. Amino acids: CASSLGGGHGEAFF.

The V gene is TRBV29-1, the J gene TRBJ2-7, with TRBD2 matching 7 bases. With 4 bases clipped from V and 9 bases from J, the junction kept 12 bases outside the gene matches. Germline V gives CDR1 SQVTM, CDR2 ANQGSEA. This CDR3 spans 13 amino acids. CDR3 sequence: CSVGGAGPLGQYF. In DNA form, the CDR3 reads TGCAGCGTTGGGGGAGCGGGACCCTTGGGGCAGTACTTC.

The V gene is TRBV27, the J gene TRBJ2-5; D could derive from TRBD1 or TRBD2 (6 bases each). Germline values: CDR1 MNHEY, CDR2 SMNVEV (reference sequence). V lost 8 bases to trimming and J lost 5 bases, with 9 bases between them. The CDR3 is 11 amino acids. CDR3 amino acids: CASGGRETQYF. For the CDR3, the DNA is TGTGCCAGCGGGGGGCGGGAGACCCAGTACTTC.

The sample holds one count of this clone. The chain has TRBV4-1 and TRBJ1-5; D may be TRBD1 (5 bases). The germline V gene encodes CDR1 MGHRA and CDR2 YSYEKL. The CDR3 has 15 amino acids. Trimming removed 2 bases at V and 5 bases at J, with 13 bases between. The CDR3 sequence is CASSQNGQGDQPQHF. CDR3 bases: TGCGCCAGCAGCCAAAATGGGCAGGGTGATCAGCCCCAGCATTTT.

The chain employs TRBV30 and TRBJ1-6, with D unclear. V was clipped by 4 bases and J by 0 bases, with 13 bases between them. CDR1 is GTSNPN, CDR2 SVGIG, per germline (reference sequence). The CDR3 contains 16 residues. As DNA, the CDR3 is TGTGCCTGGACTCGAGGACCCAGCTCCTATAATTCACCCCTCCACTTT. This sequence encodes CAWTRGPSSYNSPLHF.

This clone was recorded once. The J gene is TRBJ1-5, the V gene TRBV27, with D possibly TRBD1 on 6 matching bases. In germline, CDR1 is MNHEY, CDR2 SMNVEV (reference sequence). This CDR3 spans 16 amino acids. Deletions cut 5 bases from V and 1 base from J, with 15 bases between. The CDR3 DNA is TGTGCCAGCAGTCCTAGCACAGGGTTGAGCAATCAGCCCCAGCATTTT. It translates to CASSPSTGLSNQPQHF.

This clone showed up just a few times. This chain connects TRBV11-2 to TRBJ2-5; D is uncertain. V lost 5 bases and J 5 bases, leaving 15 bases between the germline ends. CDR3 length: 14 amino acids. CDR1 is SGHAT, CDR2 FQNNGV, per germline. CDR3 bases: TGTGCCAGCAGCCCCCGCCGAGGTGGTGAGACCCAGTACTTC. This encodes CASSPRRGGETQYF.

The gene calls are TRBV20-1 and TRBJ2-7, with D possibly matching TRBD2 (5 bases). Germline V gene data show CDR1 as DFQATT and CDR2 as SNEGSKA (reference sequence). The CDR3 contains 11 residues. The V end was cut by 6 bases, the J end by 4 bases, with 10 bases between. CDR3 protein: CSARGGYEQYF. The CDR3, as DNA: TGCAGTGCCCGAGGAGGATACGAGCAGTACTTC.

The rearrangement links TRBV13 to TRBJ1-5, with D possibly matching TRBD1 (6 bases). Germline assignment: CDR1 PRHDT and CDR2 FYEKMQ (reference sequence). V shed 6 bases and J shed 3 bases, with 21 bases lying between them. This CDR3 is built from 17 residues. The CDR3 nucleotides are TGTGCCAGCAGTCAGGTGGGGGGGGGCGTTATCAATCAGCCCCAGCATTTT. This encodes CASSQVGGGVINQPQHF.

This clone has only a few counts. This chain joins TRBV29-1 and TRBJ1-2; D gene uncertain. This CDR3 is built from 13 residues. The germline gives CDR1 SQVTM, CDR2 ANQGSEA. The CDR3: CSVLQTGLGGYTF. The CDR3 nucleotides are TGCAGTGTCCTCCAGACGGGCCTTGGGGGCTACACCTTC.

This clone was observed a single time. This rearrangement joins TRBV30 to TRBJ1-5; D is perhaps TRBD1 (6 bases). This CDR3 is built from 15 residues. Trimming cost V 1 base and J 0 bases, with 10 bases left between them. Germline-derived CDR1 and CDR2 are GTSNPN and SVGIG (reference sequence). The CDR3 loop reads CAWSGGQNSNQPQHF. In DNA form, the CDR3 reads TGTGCCTGGAGTGGAGGACAGAATAGCAATCAGCCCCAGCATTTT.

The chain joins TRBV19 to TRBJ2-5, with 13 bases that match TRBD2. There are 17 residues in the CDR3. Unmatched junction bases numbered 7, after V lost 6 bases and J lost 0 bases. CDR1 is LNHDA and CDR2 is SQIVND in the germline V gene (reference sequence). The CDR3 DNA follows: TGTGCCAGTAGCCCGGGACTAGCGGGGCCGTACCAAGAGACCCAGTACTTC. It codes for CASSPGLAGPYQETQYF.

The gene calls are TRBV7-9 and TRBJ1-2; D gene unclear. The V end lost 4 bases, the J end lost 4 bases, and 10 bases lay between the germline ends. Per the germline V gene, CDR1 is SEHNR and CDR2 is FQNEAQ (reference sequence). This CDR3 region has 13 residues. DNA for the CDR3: TGTGCCAGCAGCTCTATCGGGTCCTATGGCTACACCTTC. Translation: CASSSIGSYGYTF. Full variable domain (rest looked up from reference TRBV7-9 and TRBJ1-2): DTGVSQNPRHKITKRGQNVTFRCDPISEHNRLYWYRQTLGQGPEFLTYFQNEAQLEKSRLLSDRFSAERPKGSFSTLEIQRTEQGDSAMYLCASSSIGSYGYTFGSGTRLTVV.

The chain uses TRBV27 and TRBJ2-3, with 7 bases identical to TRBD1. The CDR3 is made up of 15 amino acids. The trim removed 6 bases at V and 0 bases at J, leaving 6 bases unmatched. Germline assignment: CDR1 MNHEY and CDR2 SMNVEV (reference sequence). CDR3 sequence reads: CASRESGQSTDTQYF. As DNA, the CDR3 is TGTGCCAGCAGGGAATCGGGACAGAGCACAGATACGCAGTATTTT.